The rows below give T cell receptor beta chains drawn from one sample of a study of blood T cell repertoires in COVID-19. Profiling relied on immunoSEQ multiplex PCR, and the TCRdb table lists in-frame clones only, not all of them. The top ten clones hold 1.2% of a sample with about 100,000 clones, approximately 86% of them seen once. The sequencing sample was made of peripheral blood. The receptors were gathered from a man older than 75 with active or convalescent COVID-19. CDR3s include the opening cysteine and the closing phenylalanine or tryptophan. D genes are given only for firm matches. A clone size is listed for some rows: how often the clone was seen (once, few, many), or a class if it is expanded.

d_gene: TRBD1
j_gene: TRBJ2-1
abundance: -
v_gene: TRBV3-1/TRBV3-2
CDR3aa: CASSQGTGESYNEQFF
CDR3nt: TGTGCCAGCAGCCAAGGTACAGGGGAGTCCTACAATGAGCAGTTCTTC

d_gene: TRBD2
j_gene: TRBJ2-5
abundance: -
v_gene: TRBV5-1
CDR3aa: CASSFGTSGRQSGETQYF
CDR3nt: TGCGCCAGCAGCTTTGGGACTAGCGGGAGACAATCGGGAGAGACCCAGTACTTC

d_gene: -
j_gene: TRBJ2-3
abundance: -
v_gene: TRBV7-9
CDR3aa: CASRAGSTDTQYF
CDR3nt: TGTGCCAGCAGGGCAGGGAGCACAGATACGCAGTATTTT

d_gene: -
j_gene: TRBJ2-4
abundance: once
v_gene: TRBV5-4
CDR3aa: CASSLGGMGKNIQYF
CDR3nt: TGTGCCAGCAGCTTAGGCGGGATGGGCAAAAACATTCAGTACTTC

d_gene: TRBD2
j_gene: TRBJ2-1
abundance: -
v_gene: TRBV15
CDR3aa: CATSSLTGTSQFF
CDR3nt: TGTGCCACCAGCAGTTTAACCGGGACTAGTCAGTTCTTC

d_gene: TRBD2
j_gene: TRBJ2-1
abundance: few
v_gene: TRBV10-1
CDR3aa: CATPRRSSGSSEDNEQFF
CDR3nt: TGCGCCACGCCGAGGAGGTCTAGCGGGAGTTCTGAGGACAATGAGCAGTTCTTC

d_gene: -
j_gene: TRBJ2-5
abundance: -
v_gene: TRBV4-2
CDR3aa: CASSQILGGGRGQETQYF
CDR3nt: TGTGCCAGCAGCCAAATCCTAGGGGGAGGGCGAGGGCAAGAGACCCAGTACTTC

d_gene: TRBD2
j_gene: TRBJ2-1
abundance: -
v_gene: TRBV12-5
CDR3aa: CASGGTSAYNEQFF
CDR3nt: TGTGCTAGTGGGGGGACTAGCGCTTACAATGAGCAGTTCTTC

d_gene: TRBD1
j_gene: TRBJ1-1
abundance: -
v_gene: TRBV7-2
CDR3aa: CASSSRDRGTEAFF
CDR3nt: TGTGCCAGCAGCTCCCGGGACAGGGGAACTGAAGCTTTCTTT

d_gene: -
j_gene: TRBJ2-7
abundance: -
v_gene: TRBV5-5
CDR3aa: CASSLSGPRYEQYF
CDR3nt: TGTGCCAGCAGCTTGTCAGGGCCCCGGTACGAGCAGTACTTC

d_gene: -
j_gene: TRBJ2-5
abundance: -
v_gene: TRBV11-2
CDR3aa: CASSALQVSQETQYF
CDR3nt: TGTGCCAGCAGCGCCCTACAGGTTTCGCAAGAGACCCAGTACTTC

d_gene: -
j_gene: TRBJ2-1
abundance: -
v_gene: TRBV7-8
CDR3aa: CASSLLQGYNEQFF
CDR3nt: TGTGCCAGCAGCTTATTACAGGGTTACAATGAGCAGTTCTTC

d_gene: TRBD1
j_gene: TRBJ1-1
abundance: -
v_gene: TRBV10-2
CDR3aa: CASRGDRLEAFF
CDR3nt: TGCGCCAGCAGGGGGGACAGATTAGAAGCTTTCTTT

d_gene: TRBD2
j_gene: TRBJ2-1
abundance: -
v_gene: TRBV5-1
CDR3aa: CASSLTSGSLNEQFF
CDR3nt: TGCGCCAGCAGTCTGACTAGCGGGAGTCTTAATGAGCAGTTCTTC

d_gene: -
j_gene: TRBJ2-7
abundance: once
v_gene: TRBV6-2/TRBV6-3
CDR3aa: CASSSRYEQYF
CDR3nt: TGTGCCAGCAGTTCCCGTTACGAGCAGTACTTC

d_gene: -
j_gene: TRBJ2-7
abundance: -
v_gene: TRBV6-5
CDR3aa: CASSYSSLGGFYEQYF
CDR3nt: TGTGCCAGCAGTTACTCGAGTCTAGGCGGATTCTACGAGCAGTACTTC

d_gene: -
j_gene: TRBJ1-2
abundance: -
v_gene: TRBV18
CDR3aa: CASSASGQIYGYTF
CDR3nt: TGTGCCAGCTCCGCCTCCGGACAGATTTATGGCTACACCTTC

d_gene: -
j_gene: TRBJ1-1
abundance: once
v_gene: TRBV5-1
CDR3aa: CASSRDTPMNTEAFF
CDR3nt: TGCGCCAGCAGCAGGGACACCCCGATGAACACTGAAGCTTTCTTT

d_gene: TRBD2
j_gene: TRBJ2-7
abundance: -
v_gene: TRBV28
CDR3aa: CASRGGLAAYEQYF
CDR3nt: TGTGCCAGCAGGGGGGGACTAGCGGCCTACGAGCAGTACTTC

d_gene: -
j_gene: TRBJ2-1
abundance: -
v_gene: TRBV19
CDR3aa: CASSKGLPPYNEQFF
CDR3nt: TGTGCCAGTAGTAAGGGGCTACCACCCTACAATGAGCAGTTCTTC

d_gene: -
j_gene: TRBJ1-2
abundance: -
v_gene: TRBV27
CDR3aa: CASSPTQGGGYTF
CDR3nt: TGTGCCAGCAGTCCTACCCAGGGTGGTGGCTACACCTTC

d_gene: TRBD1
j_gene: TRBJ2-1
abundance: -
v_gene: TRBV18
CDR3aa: CASSPPTGDNEQFF
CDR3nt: TGTGCCAGCTCACCACCCACAGGGGACAATGAGCAGTTCTTC

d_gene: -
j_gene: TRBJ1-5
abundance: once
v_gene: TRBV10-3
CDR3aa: CAISEGGTQHF
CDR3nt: TGTGCCATCAGTGAAGGGGGAACCCAGCATTTT

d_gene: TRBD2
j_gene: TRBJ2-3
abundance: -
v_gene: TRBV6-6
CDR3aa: CASRREGTDTQYF
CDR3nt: TGTGCCAGCAGGCGGGAGGGCACAGATACGCAGTATTTT

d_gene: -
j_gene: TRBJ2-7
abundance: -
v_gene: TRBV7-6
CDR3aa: CASSPQGRPNGVEQYF
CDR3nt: TGTGCCAGCAGCCCCCAGGGGCGACCAAACGGGGTCGAGCAGTACTTC

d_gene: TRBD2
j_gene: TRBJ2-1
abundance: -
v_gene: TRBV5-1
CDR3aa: CASSLDRGGSDEQFF
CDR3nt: TGCGCCAGCAGCTTGGACCGGGGAGGGTCGGATGAGCAGTTCTTC

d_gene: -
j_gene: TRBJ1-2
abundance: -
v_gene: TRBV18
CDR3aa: CASSPQRRGDYGYTF
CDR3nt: TGTGCCAGCTCACCCCAACGGCGAGGAGACTATGGCTACACCTTC

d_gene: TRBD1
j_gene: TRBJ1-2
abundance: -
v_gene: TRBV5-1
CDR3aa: CASSLRTGTDPGYTF
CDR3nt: TGCGCCAGCAGCTTGCGAACCGGGACAGATCCTGGCTACACCTTC

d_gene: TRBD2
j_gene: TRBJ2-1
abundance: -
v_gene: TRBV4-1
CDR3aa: CASSHLAGGYNEQFF
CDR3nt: TGCGCCAGCAGCCACCTAGCGGGAGGATACAATGAGCAGTTCTTC

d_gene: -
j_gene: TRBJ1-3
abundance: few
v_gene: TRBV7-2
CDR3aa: CASSYGTNYGNTIYF
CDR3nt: TGTGCCAGCAGCTACGGGACAAATTATGGAAACACCATATATTTT

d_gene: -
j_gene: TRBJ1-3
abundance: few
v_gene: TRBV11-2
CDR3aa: CASSLNRAGNTIYF
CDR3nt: TGTGCCAGCAGCTTAAACAGGGCTGGAAACACCATATATTTT

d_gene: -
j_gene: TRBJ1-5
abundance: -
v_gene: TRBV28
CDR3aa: CASRSGSYQPQHF
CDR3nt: TGTGCCAGCAGATCAGGGTCCTACCAGCCCCAGCATTTT

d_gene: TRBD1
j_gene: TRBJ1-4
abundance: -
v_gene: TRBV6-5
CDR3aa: CASRQGAWEKLFF
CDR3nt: TGTGCCAGCAGACAGGGGGCATGGGAAAAACTGTTTTTT

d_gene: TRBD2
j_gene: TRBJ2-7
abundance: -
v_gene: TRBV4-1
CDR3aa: CASSQDLPGGTAEQYF
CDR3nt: TGCGCCAGCAGCCAAGATCTGCCGGGAGGGACGGCCGAGCAGTACTTC

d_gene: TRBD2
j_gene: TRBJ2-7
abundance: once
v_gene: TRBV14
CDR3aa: CASSQTSWLAGAEQYF
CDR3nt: TGTGCCAGCAGCCAGACCTCGTGGCTAGCGGGTGCCGAGCAGTACTTC

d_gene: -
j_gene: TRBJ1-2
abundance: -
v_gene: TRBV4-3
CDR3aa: CASSPLPNYGYTF
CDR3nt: TGCGCCAGCAGCCCTCTACCGAACTATGGCTACACCTTC

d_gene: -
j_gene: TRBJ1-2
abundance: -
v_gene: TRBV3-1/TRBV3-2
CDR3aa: CASSQAAGDYGYTF
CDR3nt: TGTGCCAGCAGCCAAGCTGCAGGGGATTATGGCTACACCTTC

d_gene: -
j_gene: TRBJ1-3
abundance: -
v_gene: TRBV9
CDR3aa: CASSKGQTSGNTIYF
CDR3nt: TGTGCCAGCAGCAAAGGACAAACTTCTGGAAACACCATATATTTT

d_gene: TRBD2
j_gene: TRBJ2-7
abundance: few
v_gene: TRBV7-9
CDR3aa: CASETSWGYEQYF
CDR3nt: TGTGCCAGCGAGACTAGCTGGGGCTACGAGCAGTACTTC

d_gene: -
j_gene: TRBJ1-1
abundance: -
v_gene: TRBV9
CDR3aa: CASSPPGIDTEAFF
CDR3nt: TGTGCCAGCAGCCCCCCGGGGATCGACACTGAAGCTTTCTTT

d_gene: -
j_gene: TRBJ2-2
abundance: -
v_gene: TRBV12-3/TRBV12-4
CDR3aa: CASSFSNTGELFF
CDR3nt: TGTGCCAGCAGTTTCTCGAACACCGGGGAGCTGTTTTTT

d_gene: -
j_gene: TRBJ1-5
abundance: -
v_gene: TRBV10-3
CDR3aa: CAISEGGGWEPQHF
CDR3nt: TGTGCCATCAGTGAGGGGGGGGGTTGGGAGCCCCAGCATTTT

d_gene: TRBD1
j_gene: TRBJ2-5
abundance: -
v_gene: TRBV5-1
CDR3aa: CASSRDRDQETQYF
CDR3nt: TGCGCCAGCAGCCGGGACAGGGACCAAGAGACCCAGTACTTC

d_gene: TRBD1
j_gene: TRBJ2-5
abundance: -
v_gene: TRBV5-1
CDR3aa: CASSADTGGWETQYF
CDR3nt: TGCGCCAGCAGCGCCGACACAGGGGGCTGGGAGACCCAGTACTTC

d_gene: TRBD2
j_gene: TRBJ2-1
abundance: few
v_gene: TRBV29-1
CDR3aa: CSVEEGAGLAGNNEQFF
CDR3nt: TGCAGCGTTGAAGAGGGCGCGGGACTAGCGGGAAACAATGAGCAGTTCTTC

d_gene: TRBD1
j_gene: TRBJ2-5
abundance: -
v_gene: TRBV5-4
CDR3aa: CASSTDREETQYF
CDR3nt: TGTGCCAGCAGCACGGACAGGGAGGAGACCCAGTACTTC

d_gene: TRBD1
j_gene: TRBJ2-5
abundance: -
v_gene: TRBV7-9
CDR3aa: CASSLGRLTGTGGETQYF
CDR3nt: TGTGCCAGCAGCTTAGGCCGCCTCACCGGGACAGGGGGAGAGACCCAGTACTTC

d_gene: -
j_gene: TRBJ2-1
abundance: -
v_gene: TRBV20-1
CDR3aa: CSAHGGNEQFF
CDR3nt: TGCAGTGCCCACGGGGGTAATGAGCAGTTCTTC

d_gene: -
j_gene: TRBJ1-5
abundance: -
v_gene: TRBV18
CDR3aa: CASSPLGGVNQPQHF
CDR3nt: TGTGCCAGCTCACCCCTCGGGGGGGTCAATCAGCCCCAGCATTTT

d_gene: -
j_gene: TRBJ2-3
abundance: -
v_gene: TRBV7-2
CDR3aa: CASSTSGNTDTQYF
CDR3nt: -

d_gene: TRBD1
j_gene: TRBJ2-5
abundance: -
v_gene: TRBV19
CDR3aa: CASSRDRGGEETQYF
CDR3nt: TGTGCCAGTAGCCGGGACAGGGGTGGTGAAGAGACCCAGTACTTC

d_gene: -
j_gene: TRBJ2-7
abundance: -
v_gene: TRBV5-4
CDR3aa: CASSSGVYEQYF
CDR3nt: TGTGCCAGCAGCTCGGGGGTCTACGAGCAGTACTTC

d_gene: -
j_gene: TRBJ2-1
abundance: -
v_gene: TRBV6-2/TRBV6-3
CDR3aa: CASSPRQGGEQFF
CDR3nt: TGTGCCAGCAGTCCCCGACAGGGAGGAGAGCAGTTCTTC

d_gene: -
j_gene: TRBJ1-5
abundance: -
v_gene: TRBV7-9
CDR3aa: CASSLQSNQPQHF
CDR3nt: TGTGCCAGCAGCCTACAGAGCAATCAGCCCCAGCATTTT

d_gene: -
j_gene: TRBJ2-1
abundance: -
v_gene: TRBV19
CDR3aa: CASSIQASSYNEQFF
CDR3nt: TGTGCCAGTAGTATACAGGCCAGCTCCTACAATGAGCAGTTCTTC

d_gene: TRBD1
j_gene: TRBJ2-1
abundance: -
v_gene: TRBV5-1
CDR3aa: CASSLGTAHEQFF
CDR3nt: TGCGCCAGCAGCCTAGGGACAGCCCATGAGCAGTTCTTC

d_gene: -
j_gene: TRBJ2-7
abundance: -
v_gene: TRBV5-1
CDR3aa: CASSLAGGAREQYF
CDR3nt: TGCGCCAGCAGCTTGGCTGGGGGGGCCCGCGAGCAGTACTTC

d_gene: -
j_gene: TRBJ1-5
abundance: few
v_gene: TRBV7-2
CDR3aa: CASSPQGTYSNQPQHF
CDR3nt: TGTGCCAGCAGCCCACAGGGAACTTATAGCAATCAGCCCCAGCATTTT